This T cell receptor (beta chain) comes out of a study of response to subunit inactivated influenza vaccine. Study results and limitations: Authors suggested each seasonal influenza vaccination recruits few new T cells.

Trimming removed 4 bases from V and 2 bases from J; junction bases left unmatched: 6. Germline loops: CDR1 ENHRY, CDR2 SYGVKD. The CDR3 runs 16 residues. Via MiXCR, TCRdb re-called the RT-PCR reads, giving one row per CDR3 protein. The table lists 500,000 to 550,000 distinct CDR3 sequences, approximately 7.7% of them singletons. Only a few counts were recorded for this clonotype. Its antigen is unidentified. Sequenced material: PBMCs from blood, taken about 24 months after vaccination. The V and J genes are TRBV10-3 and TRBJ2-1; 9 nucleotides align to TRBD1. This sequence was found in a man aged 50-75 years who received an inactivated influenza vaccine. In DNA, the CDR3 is TGTGCCATCAGTGTTGACGGGACAGGGACCTACAATGAGCAGTTCTTC. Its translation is CAISVDGTGTYNEQFF.